This T cell receptor (beta chain) was obtained from a study of blood T cell repertoires in COVID-19. Sequencing used immunoSEQ multiplex PCR; TCRdb keeps in-frame clones, though not all of them. The sample holds just under 250,000 clones, roughly 90% seen once. This CDR3 has 15 residues. V lost 6 bases and J 7 bases, leaving 18 bases between the germline ends. In germline, CDR1 is LNHDA, CDR2 SQIVND (reference sequence). Sequencing was carried out using PBMCs or T cells enriched from blood (not recorded which). The clonotype was recovered from a woman in her 30s who had recovered from COVID-19. The J gene is TRBJ1-4, the V gene TRBV19; D remains ambiguous. CDR3 in amino acids: CASRPLSAGIEKLFF. CDR3 sequence (DNA): TGTGCCAGTAGACCGTTGTCAGCAGGTATTGAAAAACTGTTTTTT.